This TCR beta chain was documented in a study of spatial heterogeneity in lung cancer. As for the study in general: In raw reads, more than 9.5 appearances on average were recorded for each unique TCR and UMI combination. The study, taken as a whole, reports: Ubiquitous expanded tumor TCRs were observed in blood more at resection than follow-up.

The CDR3 length is 13 residues. V dropped 4 bases and J dropped 2 bases, with 9 bases sitting between them. Time point: blood at routine non-recurrence follow-up after resection. Unsorted whole RNA from tumor, nontumor lung or frozen PBMC underwent sequencing. TCRdb itself ran the 5' RACE reads through MiXCR, one entry per CDR3 protein. This table holds some 120,000 distinct CDR3 sequences, 9.5% to 15% found once. In this sample, this clonotype turned up a few times. As yet, its antigen is unknown. V and J are TRBV12-3 or TRBV12-4 and TRBJ2-7; D perhaps matches TRBD1 (6 bases). The clonotype was recovered from a male donor with early-stage non-small cell lung cancer. Sample: PBMCs, taken at follow-up. The CDR3 is CASSYRDTYEQYF. CDR3 DNA sequence: TGTGCCAGCAGTTACCGGGACACCTACGAGCAGTACTTC.